Sequencing of this T cell receptor beta chain was carried out in a study of T cell responses to AZD1222 COVID-19 vaccine. Worth noting for this clone: Antigen specificity is unknown.

Libraries were prepared by immunoSEQ multiplex PCR; TCRdb keeps only in-frame clonotypes and omits some of them. Among roughly 140,000 clones listed, 90% to 95% were seen once. Study-level findings and limits: Clonal diversity was possibly underestimated; the donors were predominantly white British and more often female.

The receptor's source is an adult in good health. The specimen comprised peripheral blood, sampled on day 0 of AZD1222 vaccination.

In DNA form, the CDR3 reads TGCGCCAGCAGCCAAGGGCGGAATACACAGTATGGCTACACCTTC. The encoded protein is CASSQGRNTQYGYTF. The chain has TRBV4-3 and TRBJ1-2; D is unresolved. V lost 1 base and J 5 bases, leaving 14 bases between the germline ends. Germline lookup yields CDR1 LGHNA and CDR2 YSLEER. The CDR3 length is 15 residues.